This record concerns one T cell receptor (beta chain) sequence. The sample comes from a study of blood T cell repertoires in COVID-19. Germline V gene lookup returns CDR1 MDHEN and CDR2 SYDVKM. Trimming took off 6 bases at V and 11 bases at J, with 19 bases between the two ends. The CDR3 has 13 amino acids. Original processing methods: Amplifying reference gene primers gave estimates of nucleated cell counts. Assay: immunoSEQ multiplex PCR; the TCRdb copy retains only in-frame clones and omits some. The V and J calls and clone size come from that table; D and trimming were worked out from the DNA. The sample yields fewer than 200,000 clones, roughly 89% seen once.

The sequence was obtained from a woman aged 60-70 years who had recovered from COVID-19. Sequencing was done on a sample of peripheral blood. V gene TRBV28 combines with J gene TRBJ1-1, with TRBD1 as a possible D gene (5 bases). The CDR3 nucleotides read TGTGCCAGCAGCACCGATCCAGGGTCAGTGGCTTTCTTT. This codes for CASSTDPGSVAFF.